The 18 T cell receptor beta chains in this list originate from one sample, sequenced in a study of T cells after posttransplantation cyclophosphamide. Profiling relied on immunoSEQ multiplex PCR, and the TCRdb table lists in-frame clones only, not all of them. The sample holds around 3,300 clones, 65% to 85% seen once. Sequencing was performed on CD8+ T cells sorted from bone marrow. The receptors stem from a woman aged 55-75 years in good health, CMV-negative, and a related stem cell transplant donor.

The chain combines TRBV30 with TRBJ1-2; 8 bases match TRBD1. J lost 8 bases, V lost 5 bases, and 7 bases had no gene match. Germline CDR1 and CDR2: GTSNPN and SVGIG (reference sequence). The CDR3 sequence is 12 residues long. Here the CDR3 DNA reads TGTGCCTGGGCAGGGGGCCGGCGGGGCTACACCTTC. It codes for CAWAGGRRGYTF. The variable domain in full, completed from reference TRBV30 and TRBJ1-2, reads SQTIHQWPATLVQPVGSPLSLECTVEGTSNPNLYWYRQAAGRGLQLLFYSVGIGQISSEVPQNLSASRPQDRQFILSSKKLLLSDSGFYLCAWAGGRRGYTFGSGTRLTVV.

This clone was counted between two and nine times. V usage is TRBV7-9 and J usage is TRBJ2-1; 9 nucleotides match TRBD1. Trimming cost V 5 bases and J 1 base; bases outside gene matches: 3. Per germline, CDR1 SEHNR and CDR2 FQNEAQ (reference sequence). The CDR3 has 15 residues. The CDR3 bases are TGTGCCAGCAGCGTCGGGACAGGGTCCTACAATGAGCAGTTCTTC. This translates into CASSVGTGSYNEQFF.

CDR3 sequence reads: CASSLGQGPYNEQFF. As DNA, the CDR3 is TGTGCCAGCAGTTTAGGACAGGGACCCTACAATGAGCAGTTCTTC. This chain connects TRBV27 to TRBJ2-1; 8 bases are shared with TRBD1. The CDR3 has 15 amino acids. CDR1 MNHEY and CDR2 SMNVEV come from the germline V gene (reference sequence). Trimming took 2 bases from V and 2 from J; bases not matched to a gene: 2.

V and J are TRBV5-1 and TRBJ2-7; TRBD2 matches 8 bases. The CDR3 spans 14 residues. Germline V CDR1 and CDR2: SGHRS, YFSETQ. The V segment lost 3 bases and the J segment 6 bases; nucleotides outside the gene matches: 8. CDR3 residues: CASSYSAGVPEQYF. The CDR3 DNA sequence: TGCGCCAGCAGCTATTCAGCGGGAGTGCCCGAGCAGTACTTC.

V gene TRBV9 combines with J gene TRBJ1-2; TRBD1 is a possible D gene (6 bases). Germline V gene sequence: CDR1 SGDLS, CDR2 YYNGEE. The CDR3 spans 15 residues. V gave up 0 bases and J gave up 2 bases, with 11 bases separating them. This CDR3 reads CASSVAVQGNYGYTF. The CDR3, as DNA: TGTGCCAGCAGCGTAGCGGTACAGGGAAACTATGGCTACACCTTC.

This clone was seen just once. This sample also contains other DNA sequences that code for the same CDR3. The J gene is TRBJ1-1, the V gene TRBV9, with D tentatively TRBD1 (5 bases). This CDR3 comprises 13 residues. V was clipped by 3 bases and J by 3 bases, with 9 bases between them. The germline V gene encodes CDR1 SGDLS and CDR2 YYNGEE. CDR3 in amino acids: CASSAQEHTEAFF. The CDR3 DNA reads as TGTGCCAGCAGCGCACAGGAGCACACTGAAGCTTTCTTT.

This chain links TRBV28 with TRBJ2-7, with 9 nucleotides matching TRBD1. V gave up 4 bases and J gave up 3 bases; unmatched junction bases: 10. The V gene's germline CDR1 is MDHEN and CDR2 SYDVKM. This CDR3 has 16 amino acids. This CDR3 reads CASSSWTGASGYEQYV. In nucleotides, the CDR3 is TGTGCCAGCAGTTCCTGGACAGGGGCCTCAGGCTACGAGCAGTACGTC.

The CDR3 is CASWDRGNTGELFF. CDR3 nucleotide sequence: TGTGCCAGCTGGGACAGGGGGAACACCGGGGAGCTGTTTTTT. The chain has TRBV2 and TRBJ2-2, with TRBD1 identical over 10 bases. The CDR3 is 14 amino acids. CDR1 is SNHLY, CDR2 FYNNEI, per germline. V shed 8 bases and J 1 base; nucleotides not matched to a gene: 1.

This clone has just one count. The V gene is TRBV7-9, the J gene TRBJ2-1, with 7 bases identical to TRBD1. Germline V gene lookup returns CDR1 SEHNR and CDR2 FQNEAQ (reference sequence). After removal of 5 bases from V and 3 bases from J, the junction contained 4 bases not matched to a gene. This CDR3 has 14 amino acids. CDR3 nucleotide sequence: TGTGCCAGCAGCCCGGACAGGCTCTACAATGAGCAGTTCTTC. This translates into CASSPDRLYNEQFF.

This sequence joins TRBV6-5 and TRBJ2-3; the match to TRBD2 covers 7 bases. CDR1 is MNHEY, CDR2 SVGAGI, per germline. The CDR3 loop spans 14 amino acids. The V segment lost 6 bases and the J segment 2 bases; nucleotides outside the gene matches: 5. This CDR3 is CASRLAAITDTQYF. CDR3 bases: TGTGCCAGCAGGCTAGCGGCGATCACAGATACGCAGTATTTT.

The chain has TRBV28 and TRBJ1-6, with D perhaps TRBD1 (5 bases). Germline V gene sequence: CDR1 MDHEN, CDR2 SYDVKM. The CDR3 covers 13 residues. Trimming removed 7 bases from V and 10 bases from J, with 14 bases in between. DNA of the CDR3: TGTGCCAGCATTACGGACACGGAGTCACCCCTCCACTTT. Translation: CASITDTESPLHF.

The chain couples TRBV5-1 to TRBJ1-1, with 7 bases lining up with TRBD1. The CDR3 spans 13 residues. Trimming took 1 base from V and 6 from J; bases not matched to a gene: 3. Germline lookup yields CDR1 SGHRS and CDR2 YFSETQ. The CDR3 loop is CASSLHRGPEAFF. CDR3 bases: TGCGCCAGCAGCTTGCACAGGGGTCCTGAAGCTTTCTTT.

This clone was seen once. The chain combines TRBV18 with TRBJ1-4, with TRBD1 matching 8 bases. This CDR3 has 15 residues. The germline CDR1 and CDR2 sequences are KGHSH and LQKENI. V lost 4 bases, J lost 8 bases, and 9 bases stayed unmatched. CDR3 residues: CASSRDRRFREKLFF. The CDR3 DNA sequence: TGTGCCAGCTCACGGGACAGGCGATTTCGAGAAAAACTGTTTTTT.

The J gene is TRBJ2-7, the V gene TRBV29-1, with 9 positions matching TRBD2. The length of the CDR3 is 13 residues. Trimming removed 4 bases from V and 4 bases from J; junction bases left unmatched: 5. Germline V CDR1 and CDR2: SQVTM, ANQGSEA. The CDR3 is CSVGGGEGYEQYF. In nucleotides, the CDR3 is TGCAGCGTTGGCGGGGGGGAAGGATACGAGCAGTACTTC.

The rearrangement joins TRBV6-5 to TRBJ1-2; tentatively, D is TRBD1 (6 bases). Germline-derived CDR1 and CDR2 are MNHEY and SVGAGI. The length of the CDR3 is 14 residues. The V and J ends lost 2 bases and 5 bases respectively, with 12 bases between them. CDR3: CASSYAERGYGYTF. The CDR3 DNA reads TGTGCCAGCAGTTACGCCGAAAGGGGGTATGGCTACACCTTC.

V is TRBV28 and J is TRBJ2-5, with 15 bases matching TRBD2. CDR1 is MDHEN and CDR2 is SYDVKM in the germline V gene. This CDR3 comprises 15 residues. CDR3 sequence (DNA): TGTGTCACCCAGGGACTAGCGGGGGGCCAAGAGACCCAGTACTTC. Its protein is CVTQGLAGGQETQYF. The variable domain in full, with the rest retrieved from reference TRBV28 and TRBJ2-5, is DVKVTQSSRYLVKRTGEKVFLECVQDMDHENMFWYRQDPGLGLRLIYFSYDVKMKEKGDIPEGYSVSREKKERFSLILESASTNQTSMYLCVTQGLAGGQETQYFGPGTRLLVL.

This chain links TRBV9 with TRBJ1-2, with a possible D match to TRBD1 (6 bases). The CDR3 is 14 amino acids. Looked up from germline, CDR1 is SGDLS and CDR2 is YYNGEE. V lost 3 bases to trimming and J lost 2 bases, with 11 bases between them. DNA of the CDR3: TGTGCCAGCAGCGGCGAAACAGGGAACTATGGCTACACCTTC. Translated: CASSGETGNYGYTF.

The chain uses TRBV7-2 and TRBJ2-6; 7 nucleotides line up with TRBD1. The CDR3 loop spans 18 amino acids. Germline values: CDR1 SGHTA, CDR2 FQGNSA. Trimming at V came to 1 base and at J to 0 bases, leaving 6 bases not matched to a gene. The CDR3 bases are TGTGCCAGCAGCTTAGGAGGGGGCAGTCTCTCTGGGGCCAACGTCCTGACTTTC. It specifies CASSLGGGSLSGANVLTF.